One and the same sample provided the 21 T cell receptor beta chains below, sequenced in a study of cytomegalovirus exposure and HLA in healthy donors. 60 Vbeta and 13 Jbeta primers were used in PCR. The repertoire was sequenced with immunoSEQ multiplex PCR; TCRdb's copy has only in-frame clones and lacks some. The data hold roughly 220,000 clones, with 80% to 90% observed a single time. Sequences were obtained from PBMCs. These TCRs come from a man aged 25-45 years in good health and CMV-seronegative.

The J gene is TRBJ2-2, the V gene TRBV6-5, with 7 positions matching TRBD2. Trimming cost V 4 bases and J 7 bases; bases outside gene matches: 12. In germline, CDR1 is MNHEY, CDR2 SVGAGI. The CDR3 length is 16 residues. CDR3 DNA sequence: TGTGCCAGCAGTTCCCCCACAGGACTAGTGGTCGGGGAGCTGTTTTTT. Translated: CASSSPTGLVVGELFF.

This sequence joins TRBV20-1 and TRBJ1-2; perhaps TRBD1 as D (6 bases). V gave up 5 bases and J gave up 14 bases, with 18 bases separating them. Germline V gene data show CDR1 as DFQATT and CDR2 as SNEGSKA (reference sequence). The CDR3 contains 11 residues. As DNA, the CDR3 is TGCAGTGCTTCCCCCAGGGGAACTCAAACCTTC. Encoded protein: CSASPRGTQTF.

V usage is TRBV19 and J usage is TRBJ2-3, with 7 bases lining up with TRBD2. The CDR3 consists of 14 residues. J lost 2 bases, V lost 5 bases, and 4 bases had no gene match. In germline, CDR1 is LNHDA, CDR2 SQIVND (reference sequence). CDR3 sequence: CASSSSGYTDTQYF. The CDR3 DNA reads TGTGCCAGTAGTTCTAGCGGCTACACAGATACGCAGTATTTT.

The chain uses TRBV5-1 and TRBJ1-5; 7 bases agree with TRBD1. Germline loops: CDR1 SGHRS, CDR2 YFSETQ. V lost 3 bases to trimming and J lost 9 bases; unmatched junction nucleotides: 6. The CDR3 sequence is 13 residues long. The chain's CDR3 is CASSSVGGGPQHF. CDR3 in DNA: TGCGCCAGCAGCTCTGTAGGGGGCGGGCCCCAGCATTTT.

This sequence joins TRBV19 and TRBJ2-2; weak D call: TRBD2 (6 bases). CDR1 and CDR2 (germline): LNHDA, SQIVND (reference sequence). V was pared by 6 bases and J by 2 bases, with 16 bases between. The CDR3 extends over 16 amino acids. CDR3 nucleotides: TGTGCCAGTAGCCCATTTCAGGGAGGCAACACCGGGGAGCTGTTTTTT. Its protein is CASSPFQGGNTGELFF.

V and J are TRBV5-4 and TRBJ1-2; D is unclear. Germline CDR1 SGHNT, CDR2 YYREEE (reference sequence). The V and J ends lost 0 bases and 3 bases respectively, with 3 bases between them. The CDR3 covers 12 residues. The DNA of the CDR3 is TGTGCCAGCAGCTTGGGAGACTATGGCTACACCTTC. The encoded protein is CASSLGDYGYTF.

The J gene is TRBJ1-4, the V gene TRBV7-9; D not certain. Germline assignment: CDR1 SEHNR and CDR2 FQNEAQ (reference sequence). Trimming left V 3 bases short and J 4 bases short, with 9 bases between. The CDR3 spans 14 residues. In DNA form, the CDR3 reads TGTGCCAGCAGCTTCGGAGATGATAATGAAAAACTGTTTTTT. Amino acids: CASSFGDDNEKLFF.

The V and J genes are TRBV15 and TRBJ1-1; 12 bases align to TRBD1. The germline gives CDR1 LNHNV, CDR2 YYDKDF (reference sequence). V shed 5 bases and J 10 bases; nucleotides not matched to a gene: 11. CDR3 length: 15 amino acids. CDR3 in amino acids: CATSDPGQGARIAFF. The CDR3 nucleotides are TGTGCCACCAGCGACCCGGGACAGGGGGCGCGGATAGCTTTCTTT.

The genes are TRBV18 and TRBJ1-4; 8 bases align to TRBD1. Germline assignment: CDR1 KGHSH and CDR2 LQKENI. The CDR3 sequence is 14 residues long. With 6 bases clipped from V and 4 bases from J, the junction kept 4 bases outside the gene matches. The CDR3 nucleotides read TGTGCCAGCTCCCTTGGACAGGGTAATGAAAAACTGTTTTTT. Translating gives CASSLGQGNEKLFF.

There are a few counts of this clone. This chain links TRBV29-1 with TRBJ1-1; D remains unclear. The length of the CDR3 is 11 residues. Per germline, CDR1 SQVTM and CDR2 ANQGSEA. V lost 4 bases to trimming and J lost 3 bases, with 6 bases between them. The CDR3 sequence is CSVVSDTEAFF. CDR3 coding DNA: TGCAGCGTTGTCTCGGACACTGAAGCTTTCTTT.

The rearrangement uses TRBV7-9 and TRBJ2-5; 9 nucleotides align to TRBD1. The CDR3 spans 15 residues. CDR1 SEHNR and CDR2 FQNEAQ come from the germline V gene (reference sequence). After removal of 5 bases from V and 4 bases from J, the junction contained 8 bases not matched to a gene. The CDR3 DNA follows: TGTGCCAGCAGCCAAACAGGGGGCTTTACAGAGACCCAGTACTTC. Residues: CASSQTGGFTETQYF. The full variable domain, completed using reference TRBV7-9 and TRBJ2-5, is DTGVSQNPRHKITKRGQNVTFRCDPISEHNRLYWYRQTLGQGPEFLTYFQNEAQLEKSRLLSDRFSAERPKGSFSTLEIQRTEQGDSAMYLCASSQTGGFTETQYFGPGTRLLVL.

By share of the sample, this clone is medium-sized. J is TRBJ2-2 and V is TRBV28, with 7 bases fitting TRBD1. V lost 5 bases to trimming and J lost 5 bases; unmatched junction nucleotides: 8. Germline-derived CDR1 and CDR2 are MDHEN and SYDVKM. The CDR3 totals 15 residues. DNA for the CDR3: TGTGCCAGCAGTACTCGCGACAGGGAAACCGGGGAGCTGTTTTTT. It is translated as CASSTRDRETGELFF.

The gene calls are TRBV6-6 and TRBJ1-1; D unclear. Germline CDR1 is MNHNY and CDR2 is SVGAGI (reference sequence). Trimming took 5 bases from V and 0 from J, leaving 13 bases between them. The CDR3 totals 15 residues. The CDR3 reads CASSIGRGMNTEAFF. For the CDR3, the DNA is TGTGCCAGCAGTATAGGACGGGGAATGAACACTGAAGCTTTCTTT.

The J gene is TRBJ1-2, the V gene TRBV28, with 7 bases lining up with TRBD1. Trimming at V came to 5 bases and at J to 2 bases, leaving 11 bases not matched to a gene. Germline CDR1 is MDHEN and CDR2 is SYDVKM. The length of the CDR3 is 16 residues. DNA for the CDR3: TGTGCCAGCAGTCCCCCCTCTGGGACAGACAACTATGGCTACACCTTC. Translated: CASSPPSGTDNYGYTF.

The CDR3 coding sequence is TGTGCCAGCAAGGCAGGGCGGACAGATACGCAGTATTTT. This translates into CASKAGRTDTQYF. This sequence joins TRBV6-5 and TRBJ2-3, with D possibly TRBD1 on 5 matching bases. Trimming removed 7 bases from V and 3 bases from J, with 11 bases in between. The CDR3 extends over 13 amino acids. The germline gives CDR1 MNHEY, CDR2 SVGAGI.

J is TRBJ2-3 and V is TRBV29-1; 7 bases line up with TRBD2. The CDR3 extends over 14 amino acids. Germline V gene data show CDR1 as SQVTM and CDR2 as ANQGSEA. V trimming: 0 bases; J trimming: 2 bases; junction bases outside the gene matches: 2. CDR3 DNA: TGCAGCGTTGAAGAGCGGGGGTCCACAGATACGCAGTATTTT. It codes for CSVEERGSTDTQYF.

This sequence joins TRBV5-4 and TRBJ2-3; no definite D call. The germline V gene encodes CDR1 SGHNT and CDR2 YYREEE (reference sequence). CDR3 size: 15 residues. The ends were cut back, 3 bases at V and 6 bases at J, with 17 bases in the middle. The chain's CDR3 is CASSWVGQRKDTQYF. The CDR3 coding sequence is TGTGCCAGCAGCTGGGTGGGTCAGCGTAAGGATACGCAGTATTTT.

The chain has TRBV6-6 and TRBJ1-6; 8 bases are a match to TRBD1. The V gene end was trimmed by 7 bases and the J gene end by 9 bases; junction bases not matched to a gene: 11. Per germline, CDR1 MNHNY and CDR2 SVGAGI (reference sequence). This CDR3 spans 15 amino acids. The CDR3 nucleotides read TGTGCCAGCAAGGAGACAGGGGTTATGGTTTCACCCCTCCACTTT. Its translation is CASKETGVMVSPLHF.

V and J are TRBV5-4 and TRBJ2-2, with TRBD1 identical over 8 bases. CDR1 and CDR2 (germline): SGHNT, YYREEE (reference sequence). The J segment lost 4 bases and the V segment lost 5 bases, leaving 10 bases of the junction unmatched. The CDR3 has 16 residues. The CDR3 sequence is CASRSWAGGGTGELFF. CDR3 bases: TGTGCCAGCAGGTCCTGGGCAGGGGGCGGCACCGGGGAGCTGTTTTTT.

This chain joins TRBV7-2 and TRBJ2-7; maybe TRBD1 (5 bases). This CDR3 comprises 14 residues. From germline, CDR1 is SGHTA and CDR2 FQGNSA. V was shortened by 7 bases and J by 4 bases, with 17 bases between the two germline ends. The DNA for the CDR3 is TGTGCCAGCACAACAGGCTATGGGGCTTACGAGCAGTACTTC. Translating gives CASTTGYGAYEQYF.

This clone showed up just a few times. This rearrangement joins TRBV10-2 to TRBJ2-7; perhaps TRBD2 as D (7 bases). This CDR3 contains 12 residues. V gave up 6 bases and J gave up 6 bases, with 12 bases separating them. Looked up from germline, CDR1 is WSHSY and CDR2 is SAAADI. The CDR3 sequence is CASSGGLSEQYF. For the CDR3, the DNA is TGCGCCAGCAGCGGGGGGCTCAGCGAGCAGTACTTC.